Below, 31 T cell receptor beta chains from the same sample are listed, as sequenced in a study of shared clonotypes between healthy human individuals. Profiled with immunoSEQ multiplex PCR; TCRdb holds only in-frame clones, not every one. Here the sample spans under 1,100,000 clones, around 78% being singletons. Sequencing was performed on memory CD4+ T cells from PBMCs. Subset specified: CD45RA-negative fraction. These receptors were obtained from a man aged 18 to 29 in good health. Some clones in this sample may be carry-over from other donors' samples.

The chain joins TRBV28 to TRBJ2-3; possibly TRBD1 for D (6 bases). Germline CDR1 and CDR2: MDHEN and SYDVKM. This CDR3 is 15 amino acids long. Trimming cost V 2 bases and J 8 bases, with 17 bases left between them. CDR3 sequence (DNA): TGTGCCAGCAGTTTACCGAGGACAGCTCCCGGTACGCAGTATTTT. As protein: CASSLPRTAPGTQYF.

The chain uses TRBV28 and TRBJ2-7; D ambiguous. Trimming took 2 bases from V and 2 from J, leaving 13 bases between them. The CDR3 extends over 15 amino acids. CDR1 MDHEN and CDR2 SYDVKM come from the germline V gene. The CDR3 DNA follows: TGTGCCAGCAGTTTAATCTTGCCCGGCGCCTACGAGCAGTACTTC. Its translation: CASSLILPGAYEQYF.

The chain uses TRBV6-5 and TRBJ1-1; D possibly corresponds to TRBD1 (6 bases). The germline V and J ends were trimmed by 5 bases and 4 bases, with 8 bases remaining between them. Germline V gene lookup returns CDR1 MNHEY and CDR2 SVGAGI. This CDR3 is 12 amino acids long. CDR3 bases: TGTGCCAGCAGTACAGGGACCACTGAAGCTTTCTTT. As protein: CASSTGTTEAFF.

This chain connects TRBV11-1 to TRBJ1-1; D gene uncertain. V lost 5 bases and J 2 bases, leaving 12 bases between the germline ends. Looked up from germline, CDR1 is SGHAT and CDR2 is FQDESV (reference sequence). CDR3 length equals 14 residues. CDR3 sequence reads: CASSPRRRNTEAFF. CDR3 DNA: TGTGCCAGCAGCCCACGACGGCGAAACACTGAAGCTTTCTTT.

The chain combines TRBV7-3 with TRBJ2-1, with D unresolved. Trimming shortened V by 5 bases and J by 6 bases, and 11 bases separated the two germline ends. The germline gives CDR1 SGHTA, CDR2 FQGTGA. The CDR3 sequence is 13 residues long. The CDR3, as DNA: TGTGCCAGCAGCCCTCGAATCAGCAATGAGCAGTTCTTC. It specifies CASSPRISNEQFF.

The chain is built from TRBV5-1 and TRBJ2-5; maybe TRBD1 (5 bases). Trimming stripped 5 bases from V and 4 bases from J, with 6 bases between. The CDR3 is 11 residues long. CDR1 is SGHRS, CDR2 YFSETQ, per germline. CDR3 nucleotide sequence: TGCGCCAGCAGAGGGGCAGAGACCCAGTACTTC. Its translation is CASRGAETQYF.

The rearrangement links TRBV5-4 to TRBJ2-2; D gene unclear. This CDR3 region has 13 residues. CDR1 is SGHNT and CDR2 is YYREEE in the germline V gene (reference sequence). V was clipped by 4 bases and J by 5 bases, with 9 bases between them. The CDR3 spells CASSRSYTGELFF. The CDR3, as DNA: TGTGCCAGCAGCCGATCCTATACCGGGGAGCTGTTTTTT.

The rearrangement uses TRBV2 and TRBJ2-2; 13 bases fit TRBD2. Per the germline V gene, CDR1 is SNHLY and CDR2 is FYNNEI. The CDR3 has 15 residues. The V segment lost 8 bases and the J segment 4 bases; nucleotides outside the gene matches: 4. DNA for the CDR3: TGTGCCAGCGGACTAGCGGGAGTACGCACCGGGGAGCTGTTTTTT. Encoded protein: CASGLAGVRTGELFF.

This chain links TRBV29-1 with TRBJ2-7; D could derive from TRBD1 or TRBD2 (5 bases each). The CDR3 is 13 residues long. The ends were cut back, 5 bases at V and 6 bases at J, with 17 bases in the middle. Germline CDR1 is SQVTM and CDR2 is ANQGSEA. CDR3 bases: TGCAGCGTTTCAAGGACTCACGGGGCCGAGCAGTACTTC. It encodes CSVSRTHGAEQYF.

V usage is TRBV6-1 and J usage is TRBJ2-1; no firm D call. This CDR3 contains 15 residues. Per the germline V gene, CDR1 is MNHNS and CDR2 is SASEGT. Trimming took off 8 bases at V and 0 bases at J, with 14 bases between the two ends. The CDR3 bases are TGTGCCAGCCGACTCATTGATAGCTCCTACAATGAGCAGTTCTTC. Protein product: CASRLIDSSYNEQFF.

The genes are TRBV6-5 and TRBJ2-5; 13 bases are shared with TRBD2. Germline V gene data show CDR1 as MNHEY and CDR2 as SVGAGI. The CDR3 contains 14 residues. V gave up 5 bases and J gave up 8 bases; unmatched junction bases: 5. The CDR3 DNA reads as TGTGCCAGCAGTCCCGGGACTAGCGGGACTACCCAGTACTTC. Translating it yields CASSPGTSGTTQYF.

The genes are TRBV7-9 and TRBJ2-7; a possible D gene is TRBD1 (6 bases). This CDR3 comprises 13 residues. The V end lost 3 bases, the J end lost 7 bases, and 13 bases lay between the germline ends. Germline values: CDR1 SEHNR, CDR2 FQNEAQ (reference sequence). The CDR3 DNA reads as TGTGCCAGCAGCTTCGCGGTACAGGGAGAGCAGTACTTC. This gives the protein CASSFAVQGEQYF.

This sequence joins TRBV9 and TRBJ2-3; the match to TRBD2 covers 9 bases. The CDR3 totals 16 residues. Germline V CDR1 and CDR2: SGDLS, YYNGEE. V lost 4 bases, J lost 4 bases, and 10 bases stayed unmatched. CDR3 coding DNA: TGTGCCAGCAGCACCCGTAGCGGGAGTGGCGCAGATACGCAGTATTTT. Protein: CASSTRSGSGADTQYF.

A remark on this clone: Being one base from a much bigger clone, this may be a read error. CDR3 sequence reads: CACTLGASGKTDTQYF. The CDR3 coding sequence is TGTGCCTGCACCCTAGGGGCTAGCGGGAAAACAGATACGCAGTATTTT. This rearrangement joins TRBV30 to TRBJ2-3, with 9 bases fitting TRBD2. This CDR3 has 16 amino acids. Germline V gene sequence: CDR1 GTSNPN, CDR2 SVGIG (reference sequence). The trim removed 6 bases at V and 3 bases at J, leaving 13 bases unmatched.

This chain links TRBV2 with TRBJ2-7; 9 bases match TRBD1. The V and J ends lost 5 bases and 5 bases, in that order; junction bases with no gene match: 4. This CDR3 is 13 amino acids long. The germline V gene encodes CDR1 SNHLY and CDR2 FYNNEI. The CDR3 nucleotides read TGTGCCAGCAGTCGGGACAGGGAGGACGAGCAGTACTTC. Amino acid sequence: CASSRDREDEQYF.

This chain joins TRBV5-1 and TRBJ2-5; D is unresolved. The germline V gene encodes CDR1 SGHRS and CDR2 YFSETQ. The CDR3 sequence is 15 residues long. Trimming left V 0 bases short and J 5 bases short, with 14 bases between. The CDR3 bases are TGCGCCAGCAGCTTGGCGCCAGCCCGTGGGGAGACCCAGTACTTC. Translating gives CASSLAPARGETQYF.

This clone has a handful of counts. This chain uses TRBV27 with TRBJ2-2; 11 nucleotides line up with TRBD2. With 8 bases clipped from V and 0 bases from J, the junction kept 5 bases outside the gene matches. The CDR3 sequence is 16 residues long. Germline CDR1 reads MNHEY; CDR2 reads SMNVEV (reference sequence). In DNA form, the CDR3 reads TGTGCCAGCCTCAAACTAGCGGGAGCGAACACCGGGGAGCTGTTTTTT. Its translation: CASLKLAGANTGELFF.

This rearrangement joins TRBV9 to TRBJ2-3; TRBD2 aligns across 8 bases. CDR3 length: 15 residues. Trimming at V came to 4 bases and at J to 3 bases, leaving 7 bases not matched to a gene. CDR1 and CDR2 from the germline V gene are SGDLS and YYNGEE. The CDR3 sequence is CASSSRAGGTDTQYF. The DNA of the CDR3 is TGTGCCAGCAGCTCCCGGGCGGGAGGAACAGATACGCAGTATTTT. Full variable domain (outside the CDR3, taken from reference TRBV9 and TRBJ2-3): DSGVTQTPKHLITATGQRVTLRCSPRSGDLSVYWYQQSLDQGLQFLIQYYNGEERAKGNILERFSAQQFPDLHSELNLSSLELGDSALYFCASSSRAGGTDTQYFGPGTRLTVL.

The rearrangement links TRBV5-1 to TRBJ1-5; D remains unclear. CDR3 length equals 12 residues. The germline V gene encodes CDR1 SGHRS and CDR2 YFSETQ. Deletions cut 5 bases from V and 6 bases from J, with 9 bases between. This chain's CDR3 is CASRGFSQPQHF. CDR3 in DNA: TGCGCCAGCAGGGGTTTTAGTCAGCCCCAGCATTTT. Full variable domain (missing parts from reference TRBV5-1 and TRBJ1-5): KAGVTQTPRYLIKTRGQQVTLSCSPISGHRSVSWYQQTPGQGLQFLFEYFSETQRNKGNFPGRFSGRQFSNSRSEMNVSTLELGDSALYLCASRGFSQPQHFGDGTRLSIL.

The chain uses TRBV2 and TRBJ2-3, with 9 bases aligning to TRBD2. Losses at the gene ends were 5 bases for V and 1 base for J; bases not matched to a gene: 1. CDR3 length: 14 amino acids. CDR1 and CDR2 from the germline V gene are SNHLY and FYNNEI. The CDR3 region has the DNA TGTGCCAGCAGTAAGCGGGAGGGCACAGATACGCAGTATTTT. Translation gives CASSKREGTDTQYF.

This clone has just a few counts. V and J are TRBV30 and TRBJ2-2, with 10 nucleotides matching TRBD2. V was pared by 5 bases and J by 4 bases, with 7 bases of the junction left unmatched. Germline loops: CDR1 GTSNPN, CDR2 SVGIG (reference sequence). CDR3 length equals 15 residues. The CDR3 nucleotides read TGTGCCTGGGAATGGTCTAGCGGGAGCACCGGGGAGCTGTTTTTT. Translating it yields CAWEWSSGSTGELFF.

The CDR3 DNA follows: TGTGCCAGCAGTTTATGGGCGGGAGGGCCAGGTGAGCAGTTCTTC. As protein: CASSLWAGGPGEQFF. The chain uses TRBV28 and TRBJ2-1; TRBD2 agrees at 9 bases. Germline loops: CDR1 MDHEN, CDR2 SYDVKM. The CDR3 runs 15 residues. V shed 0 bases, J shed 9 bases, and the junction held 6 bases outside the gene matches.

This clone turned up a few times. This chain links TRBV6-5 with TRBJ2-7, with a possible D match to TRBD2 (6 bases). Germline V gene lookup returns CDR1 MNHEY and CDR2 SVGAGI. Trimming pared 2 bases from V and 2 bases from J, leaving 13 bases between. CDR3 size: 15 residues. This chain's CDR3 is CASSYGPSGAYEQYF. The DNA of the CDR3 is TGTGCCAGCAGTTACGGCCCCTCGGGGGCCTACGAGCAGTACTTC.

The J gene is TRBJ2-5, the V gene TRBV5-1, with 11 bases lining up with TRBD2. Trimming took 4 bases from V and 5 from J; bases not matched to a gene: 22. CDR1 is SGHRS and CDR2 is YFSETQ in the germline V gene. The CDR3 contains 20 residues. CDR3 DNA sequence: TGCGCCAGCAGCCCTAAACCGGCGACTAGCGGGGTTGGGGGAAGGGAGACCCAGTACTTC. It yields the protein CASSPKPATSGVGGRETQYF.

The chain recombines TRBV28 with TRBJ1-4, with D uncertain. The CDR3 is made up of 15 amino acids. Germline V gives CDR1 MDHEN, CDR2 SYDVKM. V gave up 7 bases and J gave up 0 bases, with 12 bases separating them. The CDR3 loop reads CASTPFYATNEKLFF. In nucleotides, the CDR3 is TGTGCCAGCACACCCTTCTATGCAACTAATGAAAAACTGTTTTTT.

V gene TRBV5-4 combines with J gene TRBJ2-1, with D possibly TRBD1 on 6 matching bases. The germline V gene encodes CDR1 SGHNT and CDR2 YYREEE (reference sequence). V lost 4 bases and J lost 3, with 11 bases in between. This CDR3 contains 14 residues. In DNA form, the CDR3 reads TGTGCCAGCAGCCGGAGAGGGGGCTACAATGAGCAGTTCTTC. Protein: CASSRRGGYNEQFF. Combining the CDR3 with reference TRBV5-4 and TRBJ2-1 gives the whole variable domain ETGVTQSPTHLIKTRGQQVTLRCSSQSGHNTVSWYQQALGQGPQFIFQYYREEENGRGNFPPRFSGLQFPNYSSELNVNALELDDSALYLCASSRRGGYNEQFFGPGTRLTVL.

The rearrangement joins TRBV5-1 to TRBJ2-1; possible D gene TRBD2, 5 bases. Germline values: CDR1 SGHRS, CDR2 YFSETQ. Deletions cut 4 bases from V and 6 bases from J, with 17 bases between. The CDR3 loop spans 15 amino acids. CDR3 coding DNA: TGCGCCAGCAGCCAAGAGGCTAGCATGTTCAATGAGCAGTTCTTC. Encoded protein: CASSQEASMFNEQFF.

The gene calls are TRBV5-4 and TRBJ2-3; TRBD1 agrees at 9 bases. V shed 4 bases, J shed 1 base, and the junction held 4 bases outside the gene matches. Germline-derived CDR1 and CDR2 are SGHNT and YYREEE (reference sequence). The CDR3 spans 15 residues. The CDR3 region has the DNA TGTGCCAGCAGCCCCAGGACAGGGGGCACAGATACGCAGTATTTT. Its translation is CASSPRTGGTDTQYF.

This clone was detected only once. The V gene is TRBV29-1, the J gene TRBJ2-3, with D perhaps TRBD2 (5 bases). V was shortened by 6 bases and J by 10 bases, with 11 bases between the two germline ends. The CDR3 loop spans 10 amino acids. Germline assignment: CDR1 SQVTM and CDR2 ANQGSEA. As DNA, the CDR3 is TGCAGCGTCACGGGGAATTCGCAGTATTTT. Translation: CSVTGNSQYF.

As concerns this clone: The sample contains more than one DNA sequence encoding this CDR3. The chain combines TRBV5-1 with TRBJ2-5, with 8 bases aligning to TRBD1. This CDR3 is built from 14 residues. Trimming removed 4 bases from V and 5 bases from J; junction bases left unmatched: 7. CDR1 and CDR2 from the germline V gene are SGHRS and YFSETQ. CDR3 DNA: TGCGCCAGCAGCCCCGGACAGGGCGGCGAGACCCAGTACTTC. The encoded protein is CASSPGQGGETQYF.

This clone was recorded a few times. The chain uses TRBV18 and TRBJ1-1; D possibly corresponds to TRBD1 (5 bases). This CDR3 contains 13 residues. Germline assignment: CDR1 KGHSH and CDR2 LQKENI. V lost 3 bases, J lost 4 bases, and 9 bases lay in between. The CDR3: CASSPQRGTEAFF. As DNA, the CDR3 is TGTGCCAGCTCACCCCAGAGGGGCACTGAAGCTTTCTTT.